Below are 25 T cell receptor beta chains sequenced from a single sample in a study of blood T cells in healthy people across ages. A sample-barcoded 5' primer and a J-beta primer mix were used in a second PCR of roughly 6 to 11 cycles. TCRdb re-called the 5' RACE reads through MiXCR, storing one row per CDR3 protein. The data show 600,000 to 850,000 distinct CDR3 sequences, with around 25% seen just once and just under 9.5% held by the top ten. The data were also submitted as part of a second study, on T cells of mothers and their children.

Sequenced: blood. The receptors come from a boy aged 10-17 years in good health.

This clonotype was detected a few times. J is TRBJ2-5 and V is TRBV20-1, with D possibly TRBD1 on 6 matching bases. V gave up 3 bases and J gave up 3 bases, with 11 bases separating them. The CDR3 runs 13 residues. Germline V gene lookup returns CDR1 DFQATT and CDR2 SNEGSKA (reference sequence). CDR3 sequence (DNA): TGCAGTGCTAGTGTGCCAGGGGAAGAGACCCAGTACTTC. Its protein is CSASVPGEETQYF.

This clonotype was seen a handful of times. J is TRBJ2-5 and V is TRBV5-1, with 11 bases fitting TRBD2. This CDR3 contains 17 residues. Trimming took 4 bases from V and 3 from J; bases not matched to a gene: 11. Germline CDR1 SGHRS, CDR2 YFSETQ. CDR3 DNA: TGCGCCAGCAGCACCTCGCAACCGGGACTAGCGGAAGAGACCCAGTACTTC. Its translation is CASSTSQPGLAEETQYF. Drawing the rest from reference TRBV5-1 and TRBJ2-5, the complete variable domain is KAGVTQTPRYLIKTRGQQVTLSCSPISGHRSVSWYQQTPGQGLQFLFEYFSETQRNKGNFPGRFSGRQFSNSRSEMNVSTLELGDSALYLCASSTSQPGLAEETQYFGPGTRLLVL.

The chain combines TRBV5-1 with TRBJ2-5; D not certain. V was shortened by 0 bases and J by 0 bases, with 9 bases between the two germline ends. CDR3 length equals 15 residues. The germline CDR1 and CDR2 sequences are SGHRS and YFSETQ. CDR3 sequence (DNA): TGCGCCAGCAGCTTGGGATTAGGAAACCAAGAGACCCAGTACTTC. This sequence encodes CASSLGLGNQETQYF.

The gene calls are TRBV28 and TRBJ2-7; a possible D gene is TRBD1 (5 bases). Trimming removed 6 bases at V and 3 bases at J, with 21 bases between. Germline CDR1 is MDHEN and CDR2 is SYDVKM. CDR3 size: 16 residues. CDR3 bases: TGTGCCAGCAGAACTGGTAGGGGCTCCTATTTCTACGAGCAGTACTTC. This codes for CASRTGRGSYFYEQYF.

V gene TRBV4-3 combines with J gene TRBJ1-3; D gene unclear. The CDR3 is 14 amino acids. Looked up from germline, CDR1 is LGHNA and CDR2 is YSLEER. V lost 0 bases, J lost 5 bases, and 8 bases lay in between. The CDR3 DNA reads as TGCGCCAGCAGCCAAGATGCAAATAGAAACACCATATATTTT. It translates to CASSQDANRNTIYF.

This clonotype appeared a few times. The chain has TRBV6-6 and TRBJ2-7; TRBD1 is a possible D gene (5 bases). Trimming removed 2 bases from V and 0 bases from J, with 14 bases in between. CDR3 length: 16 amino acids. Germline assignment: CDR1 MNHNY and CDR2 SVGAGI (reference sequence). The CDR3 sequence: CASSYEGQPSSYEQYF. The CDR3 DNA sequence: TGTGCCAGCAGTTACGAAGGACAACCATCCTCCTACGAGCAGTACTTC.

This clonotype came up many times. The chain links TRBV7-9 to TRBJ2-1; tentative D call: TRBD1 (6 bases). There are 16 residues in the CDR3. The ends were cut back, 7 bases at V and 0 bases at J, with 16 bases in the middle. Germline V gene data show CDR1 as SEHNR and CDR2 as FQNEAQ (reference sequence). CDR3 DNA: TGTGCCAGCACCCCAGCCTCAGGGGCCTCCTACAATGAGCAGTTCTTC. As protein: CASTPASGASYNEQFF.

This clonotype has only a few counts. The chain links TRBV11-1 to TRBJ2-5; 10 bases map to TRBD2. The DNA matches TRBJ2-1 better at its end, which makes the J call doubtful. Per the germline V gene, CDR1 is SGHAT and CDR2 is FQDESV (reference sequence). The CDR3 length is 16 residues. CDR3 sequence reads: CASSLEREGPLGEQFF. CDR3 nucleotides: TGTGCCAGCAGCCTCGAGCGGGAGGGCCCTCTGGGCGAGCAGTTCTTC.

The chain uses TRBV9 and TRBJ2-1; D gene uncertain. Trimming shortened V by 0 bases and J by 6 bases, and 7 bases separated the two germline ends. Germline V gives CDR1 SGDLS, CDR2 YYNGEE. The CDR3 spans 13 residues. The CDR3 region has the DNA TGTGCCAGCAGCGTAGGTGAGCGCAATGAGCAGTTCTTC. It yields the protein CASSVGERNEQFF.

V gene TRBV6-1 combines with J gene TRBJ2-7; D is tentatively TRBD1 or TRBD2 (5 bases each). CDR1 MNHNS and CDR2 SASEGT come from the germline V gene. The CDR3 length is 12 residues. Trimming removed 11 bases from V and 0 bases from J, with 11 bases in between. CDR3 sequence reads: CASGTYSYEQYF. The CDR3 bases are TGTGCCTCCGGGACCTACTCCTACGAGCAGTACTTC.

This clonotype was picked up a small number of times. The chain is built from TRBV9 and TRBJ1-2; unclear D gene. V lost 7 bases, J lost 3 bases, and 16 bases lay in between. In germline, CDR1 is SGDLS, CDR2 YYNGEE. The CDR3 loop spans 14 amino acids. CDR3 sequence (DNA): TGTGCCAGCCAGATTACCGACACCCACTATGGCTACACCTTC. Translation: CASQITDTHYGYTF.

CDR3 residues: CSVFGGDRNGYTF. In DNA, the CDR3 is TGCAGCGTTTTCGGGGGAGATAGGAATGGCTACACCTTC. This sequence joins TRBV29-1 and TRBJ1-2, with a possible D match to TRBD1 (5 bases). V dropped 5 bases and J dropped 6 bases, with 16 bases sitting between them. This CDR3 has 13 amino acids. Per the germline V gene, CDR1 is SQVTM and CDR2 is ANQGSEA.

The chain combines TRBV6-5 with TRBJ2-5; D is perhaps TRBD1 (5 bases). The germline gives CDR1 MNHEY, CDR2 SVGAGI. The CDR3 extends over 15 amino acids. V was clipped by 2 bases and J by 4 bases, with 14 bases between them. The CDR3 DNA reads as TGTGCCAGCAGTTACGAGATAGCTGACAGAGAGACCCAGTACTTC. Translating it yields CASSYEIADRETQYF.

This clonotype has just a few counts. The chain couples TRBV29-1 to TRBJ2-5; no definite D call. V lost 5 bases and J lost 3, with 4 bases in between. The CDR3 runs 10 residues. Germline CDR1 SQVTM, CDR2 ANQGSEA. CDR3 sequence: CSVYKETQYF. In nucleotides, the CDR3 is TGCAGCGTTTACAAAGAGACCCAGTACTTC.

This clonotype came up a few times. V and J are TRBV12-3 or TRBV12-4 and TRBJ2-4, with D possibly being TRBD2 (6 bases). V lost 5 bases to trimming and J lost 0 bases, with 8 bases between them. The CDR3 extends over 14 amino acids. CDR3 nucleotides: TGTGCCAGCAGTGCGGGGTCAGCCAAAAACATTCAGTACTTC. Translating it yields CASSAGSAKNIQYF.

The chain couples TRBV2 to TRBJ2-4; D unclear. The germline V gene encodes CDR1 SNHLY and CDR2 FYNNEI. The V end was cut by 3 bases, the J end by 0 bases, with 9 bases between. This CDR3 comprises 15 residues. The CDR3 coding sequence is TGTGCCAGCAGTGATCAAGCTCTAGCCAAAAACATTCAGTACTTC. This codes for CASSDQALAKNIQYF.

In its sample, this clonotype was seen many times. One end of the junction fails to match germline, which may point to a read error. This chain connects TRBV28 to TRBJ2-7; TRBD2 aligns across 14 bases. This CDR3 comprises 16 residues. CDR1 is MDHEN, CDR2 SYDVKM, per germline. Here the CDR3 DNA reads TGCGCCAGCAGCCTGGGGACTAGCGGGAGCTCCTACGAGCAGTACTTC. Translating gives CASSLGTSGSSYEQYF.

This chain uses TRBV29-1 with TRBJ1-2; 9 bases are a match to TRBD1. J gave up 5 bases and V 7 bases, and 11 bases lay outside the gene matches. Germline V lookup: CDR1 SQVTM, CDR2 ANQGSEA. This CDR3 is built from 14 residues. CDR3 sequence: CSAEKGGTGYGYTF. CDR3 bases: TGCAGCGCCGAAAAAGGGGGGACAGGGTATGGCTACACCTTC.

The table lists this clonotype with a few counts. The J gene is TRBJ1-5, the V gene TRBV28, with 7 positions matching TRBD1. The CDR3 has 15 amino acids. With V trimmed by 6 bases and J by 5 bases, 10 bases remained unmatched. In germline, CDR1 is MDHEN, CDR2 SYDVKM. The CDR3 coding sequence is TGTGCCAGCAGCAACCCGACAGGGAGGGATCAGCCCCAGCATTTT. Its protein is CASSNPTGRDQPQHF.

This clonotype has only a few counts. CDR3 sequence reads: CSVEEAVGGEQYF. The CDR3 bases are TGCAGCGTTGAGGAGGCCGTTGGGGGCGAGCAGTACTTC. This chain uses TRBV29-1 with TRBJ2-7; D may correspond to TRBD1 or TRBD2 (5 bases each). Trimming stripped 3 bases from V and 6 bases from J, with 15 bases between. This CDR3 contains 13 residues. Looked up from germline, CDR1 is SQVTM and CDR2 is ANQGSEA.

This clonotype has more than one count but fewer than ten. CDR3 residues: CSARLGSSYNEQFF. The CDR3, as DNA: TGCAGTGCTAGATTGGGAAGCTCCTACAATGAGCAGTTCTTC. The rearrangement joins TRBV20-1 to TRBJ2-1; no clear D. CDR1 and CDR2 (germline): DFQATT, SNEGSKA (reference sequence). The germline V and J ends were trimmed by 2 bases and 0 bases, with 8 bases remaining between them. CDR3 length equals 14 residues.

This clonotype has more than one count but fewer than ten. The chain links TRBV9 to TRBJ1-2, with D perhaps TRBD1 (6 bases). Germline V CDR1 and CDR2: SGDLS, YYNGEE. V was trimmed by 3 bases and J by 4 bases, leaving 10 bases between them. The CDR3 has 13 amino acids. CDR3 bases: TGTGCCAGCAGCGGGACAGCCTTCTATGGCTACACCTTC. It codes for CASSGTAFYGYTF.

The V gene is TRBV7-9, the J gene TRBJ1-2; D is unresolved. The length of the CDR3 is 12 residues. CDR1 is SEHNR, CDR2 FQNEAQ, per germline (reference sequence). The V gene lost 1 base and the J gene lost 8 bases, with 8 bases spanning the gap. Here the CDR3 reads CASSLEPFGYTF. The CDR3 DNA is TGTGCCAGCAGCTTAGAGCCTTTCGGCTACACCTTC.

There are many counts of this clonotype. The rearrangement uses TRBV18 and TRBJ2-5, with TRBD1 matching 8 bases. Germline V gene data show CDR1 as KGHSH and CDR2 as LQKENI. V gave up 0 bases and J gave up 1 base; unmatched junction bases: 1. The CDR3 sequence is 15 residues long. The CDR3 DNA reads TGTGCCAGCTCACCACCCGGGACAGGCCAAGAGACCCAGTACTTC. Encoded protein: CASSPPGTGQETQYF.

The CDR3 bases are TGTGCCAGCAGCCCCAGGGGAACAGCGGGCCCTCAAGAGACCCAGTACTTC. This gives the protein CASSPRGTAGPQETQYF. This chain joins TRBV13 and TRBJ2-5; D is tentatively TRBD1 or TRBD2 (6 bases each). This CDR3 region has 17 residues. The germline gives CDR1 PRHDT, CDR2 FYEKMQ (reference sequence). With 5 bases removed from V and 2 bases from J, the gap between germline ends came to 21 bases. The full variable domain, with the rest looked up from reference TRBV13 and TRBJ2-5, is AAGVIQSPRHLIKEKRETATLKCYPIPRHDTVYWYQQGPGQDPQFLISFYEKMQSDKGSIPDRFSAQQFSDYHSELNMSSLELGDSALYFCASSPRGTAGPQETQYFGPGTRLLVL.